This entry features one TCR beta chain sequence. Germline CDR1 reads MNHEY; CDR2 reads SMNVEV (reference sequence). The CDR3 sequence is 14 residues long. The V end was cut by 6 bases, the J end by 0 bases, with 9 bases between. TCRdb used MiXCR to reprocess the 5' RACE reads, holding one entry per CDR3 protein. The repertoire has about 31,000 distinct CDR3 sequences, roughly 8.7% of them found once; the top ten carry about 2.5%. The sample belongs to a study of chronic HIV infection and antiretroviral therapy. Sequenced input: peripheral blood. This TCR came from an adult who had HIV and had not received antiretroviral therapy, or was an uninfected healthy control (not recorded which). The V and J genes are TRBV27 and TRBJ2-1; no clear D. The CDR3 region is CASRVGSSYNEQFF. CDR3 DNA: TGTGCCAGCAGAGTGGGAAGCTCCTACAATGAGCAGTTCTTC.